The sequence of this T cell receptor delta chain was determined in a study of γδ T cells in repeated Plasmodium falciparum infection. Whole-study findings and limits: Vdelta2-negative gammadelta repertoires appeared less diverse and less shared in Malian than Australian children. In Vdelta2-negative, largely Vdelta1+, gammadelta repertoires, repeated controlled infections appeared to drive clonal selection waves.

TCRdb called clones from the multiplex PCR reads again using CATT. The table has roughly 90,000 delta-chain clones, 1.4% seen once. The V and J ends lost 0 bases and 0 bases, in that order; junction bases with no gene match: 13. CDR1 is GEAIGNYY, CDR2 EKD, per germline. This CDR3 comprises 19 residues. This clone was counted a few times. What it recognizes is unknown. The protein in TCRdb stems from a much larger clone and differs at residue 8 from this DNA's translation, likely a read error; here the protein is translated from the DNA. Flow sorting of PBMC yielded separate Vgamma9/Vdelta2+ and Vdelta2-negative gammadelta T cell populations for bulk repertoire analysis.

V is TRDV2 and J is TRDJ1; 9 nucleotides match TRDD3. As TCRdb names no J gene, one was assigned here on the basis of a DNA match to germline. Input material: gamma-delta T cells from blood. The sequence was collected from a pool of human donors (malaria-infected and uninfected, not separated). This CDR3 is CACDTQAPGDTPYTDKLIF. CDR3 nucleotides: TGTGCCTGTGACACCCAAGCTCCGGGGGATACCCCGTACACCGATAAACTCATCTTT.